This T cell receptor (beta chain) was retrieved from a study of blood T cell repertoires in COVID-19 (TCRdb year 2020). A note on the overall study: Samples covering the acute and convalescent phases of COVID-19 were provided by collaborators in the United States, Italy and Spain. Where available, HLA class I and class II types were obtained from metadata supplied by the sample provider rather than from assay-based typing. The material from the prospective study consisted of cDNA or gDNA derived from T cells, B-cell-depleted T cells, or PBMCs. Samples came from the ongoing ImmuneRACE study (first 160 participants) plus 1,254 subjects from 6 global collaborators. Sample metadata almost always included a de-identified subject ID, COVID-19 status, age in years and sex. A freely available public database, intended as a resource for researchers studying the immune response to SARS-CoV-2, is where the repertoires were released. The dataset comprised deeply sampled blood TCRbeta repertoires from subjects exposed to, actively infected with, or recovered from COVID-19. Study-level results and caveats: The quantity of clinical and demographic metadata differed by source and by participant and was supplied without curation.

Participants in the prospective study were aged 18 to 89 years, lived in more than 20 United States geographic areas, and enrolled through a virtual design. Cohort assignment in the prospective study relied on participant-reported clinical history from a screening survey and a study questionnaire. In the prospective study, whole blood, serum and a nasopharyngeal or oropharyngeal swab were collected from each participant by mobile phlebotomists. Additional blood draws and questionnaires over an approximately 2-month period could optionally be provided by prospective study participants. Before DNA extraction, prospective study blood samples were shipped either frozen or at room temperature. Remarks on this clone: Its cognate antigen has yet to be identified. Per-base quality was not reported, and no clone a single base away is much larger than it.

TCRbeta CDR3 regions were amplified from genomic DNA using the immunoSEQ Assay, a bias-controlled multiplex PCR. The published analysis was carried out like this. Nucleated cell counts per sample were estimated from amplification of reference gene primers within the assay. To quantify the absolute abundance of each unique TCRbeta CDR3 rearrangement, sequence reads were collapsed and filtered. Productive Simpson clonality was computed per sample as the square root of Simpson's diversity index over productive rearrangements. Here the immuneACCESS table is served through TCRdb, limited to in-frame sequences with V and J called. Missing clones are a known gap in these copies; in checked studies unresolved V genes cover under half, and the rest lacks a known reason. That table furnishes V, J and clone size, whereas the DNA furnished D and trimming. The sample table contains 200,000 to 250,000 clones; only one count was recorded for around 87% of them. Of the sample, under 3.5% falls within the top ten clones.

Sequencing input: PBMCs or T cells enriched from blood (not recorded which). The clonotype was recovered from a woman between 18 and 30 years old in a cohort exposed to, infected with or recovered from COVID-19 (not recorded which).

The DNA reads as follows: TGTGCCACCAGTGATTTACTAGCGGGGCAGTTTGAGCAGTTCTTC. Its amino acids are CATSDLLAGQFEQFF. The chain couples TRBV24-1 to TRBJ2-1; 10 central nucleotides agree with TRBD2. In the germline V gene, CDR1 corresponds to KGHDR and CDR2 to SFDVKD. Unmatched junction bases come to 5, with V trimmed by 1 base and J by 9 bases. Spanning cysteine to phenylalanine, the CDR3 consists of 15 amino acids. The retained sequence is limited to the CDR3, 45 bases, with the frame set at the first base.